The source of this TCR beta chain is a study of blood T cell repertoires in COVID-19. Study at large: Acute and convalescent COVID-19 samples came from the United States, Italy and Spain. Sample material is recorded as cDNA or gDNA derived from T cells, B-cell-depleted T cells, or PBMCs.

Clones were read by immunoSEQ multiplex PCR, and TCRdb kept only the in-frame ones, dropping some. The sample holds about 180,000 clones; over 80% are singletons and the top ten take about 7%. The ends lost 5 bases at V and 5 bases at J; junction bases unmatched: 2. The CDR3 is made up of 11 amino acids. The V gene's germline CDR1 is DFQATT and CDR2 SNEGSKA (reference sequence). V usage is TRBV20-1 and J usage is TRBJ2-5; 7 nucleotides line up with TRBD1. This receptor was identified in a middle-aged woman with COVID-19, enrolled during active disease. The sequenced sample was peripheral blood. CDR3 sequence reads: CSAPQGETQYF. Written as DNA, the CDR3 is TGCAGTGCTCCACAGGGGGAGACCCAGTACTTC.